These 25 T cell receptor beta chains were all obtained from the same sample, sequenced in a study of cytomegalovirus exposure and HLA in healthy donors. Both 60 Vbeta primers and 13 Jbeta primers went into the PCR. TCRdb's table, derived via immunoSEQ multiplex PCR, lists solely in-frame clones and lacks some. This table holds some 160,000 clones, around 80% found once. Sequenced: PBMCs. The source is a male donor in good health and CMV-seropositive.

This clone came up a few times. The chain couples TRBV28 to TRBJ1-1, with a possible D match to TRBD1 (5 bases). Trimming cost V 7 bases and J 3 bases, with 15 bases left between them. The CDR3 spans 14 residues. Germline CDR1 is MDHEN and CDR2 is SYDVKM. Here the CDR3 reads CASKPGTTDTEAFF. DNA for the CDR3: TGTGCCAGCAAACCAGGGACTACGGACACTGAAGCTTTCTTT.

The chain's CDR3 is CASSPRVGQPQHF. The CDR3 nucleotides are TGTGCCAGCAGCCCCAGGGTAGGTCAGCCCCAGCATTTT. The gene calls are TRBV7-8 and TRBJ1-5; tentative D call: TRBD1 (5 bases). Germline V gene data show CDR1 as SGHVS and CDR2 as FQNEAQ. V lost 5 bases, J lost 6 bases, and 11 bases lay in between. The CDR3 length is 13 residues.

This chain connects TRBV5-1 to TRBJ1-1; D ambiguous. V shed 0 bases and J shed 1 base, with 10 bases lying between them. In germline, CDR1 is SGHRS, CDR2 YFSETQ. This CDR3 has 15 amino acids. The CDR3 protein is CASSLAGKGNTEAFF. CDR3 in DNA: TGCGCCAGCAGCTTGGCCGGGAAGGGGAACACTGAAGCTTTCTTT.

This clone turned up a few times. The genes are TRBV5-1 and TRBJ2-7; D gene unclear. V lost 0 bases to trimming and J lost 3 bases, with 7 bases between them. There are 13 residues in the CDR3. From germline, CDR1 is SGHRS and CDR2 YFSETQ. Written as DNA, the CDR3 is TGCGCCAGCAGCTTGGCCCCAGGCTACGAGCAGTACTTC. Protein product: CASSLAPGYEQYF.

This clone was picked up one time. V and J are TRBV11-2 and TRBJ1-4; D gene unclear. The CDR3 sequence is 14 residues long. In germline, CDR1 is SGHAT, CDR2 FQNNGV. Trimming took off 5 bases at V and 7 bases at J, with 14 bases between the two ends. Here the CDR3 reads CASSLRRESEKLFF. In DNA, the CDR3 is TGTGCCAGCAGCCTACGGAGGGAGAGTGAAAAACTGTTTTTT.

The chain links TRBV6-6 to TRBJ2-1, with D possibly being TRBD2 (6 bases). CDR3 size: 15 residues. Germline assignment: CDR1 MNHNY and CDR2 SVGAGI (reference sequence). V was clipped by 6 bases and J by 6 bases, with 18 bases between them. CDR3 protein: CASSRLDLVGNEQFF. For the CDR3, the DNA is TGTGCCAGCAGCAGACTAGATTTGGTTGGCAATGAGCAGTTCTTC.

V is TRBV7-2 and J is TRBJ1-5, with D hard to call. Germline V lookup: CDR1 SGHTA, CDR2 FQGNSA. Deletions cut 5 bases from V and 4 bases from J, with 9 bases between. The CDR3 covers 13 residues. CDR3 in amino acids: CASSLDWNQPQHF. CDR3 coding DNA: TGTGCCAGCAGCCTAGACTGGAATCAGCCCCAGCATTTT.

The J gene is TRBJ2-5, the V gene TRBV25-1; D is possibly TRBD1 (6 bases). Trimming pared 1 base from V and 5 bases from J, leaving 17 bases between. This CDR3 comprises 16 residues. Germline CDR1 and CDR2: MGHDK and SYGVNS. For the CDR3, the DNA is TGTGCCAGCAGTGAATCGGGACATTCGAACTCGGAGACCCAGTACTTC. Protein product: CASSESGHSNSETQYF.

The gene calls are TRBV7-9 and TRBJ2-5; 10 bases align to TRBD1. The end of the DNA is better explained by TRBJ2-7, so the J call may be wrong. Germline-derived CDR1 and CDR2 are SEHNR and FQNEAQ (reference sequence). The CDR3 is made up of 15 amino acids. The CDR3 nucleotides are TGTGCCAGCAGCTCGCGGACAGGGGGTTCCTACGAGCAGTACTTC. Its protein product is CASSSRTGGSYEQYF.

This clone came up a few times. This chain links TRBV19 with TRBJ2-1, with TRBD1 matching 8 bases. The V and J ends lost 3 bases and 3 bases, in that order; junction bases with no gene match: 7. Germline CDR1 reads LNHDA; CDR2 reads SQIVND (reference sequence). This CDR3 is 16 amino acids long. Here the CDR3 reads CASSIRAGGGYNEQFF. The CDR3 nucleotides are TGTGCCAGTAGTATTCGCGCAGGGGGCGGCTACAATGAGCAGTTCTTC.

The chain has TRBV5-1 and TRBJ2-4, with unresolved D. Germline V gene sequence: CDR1 SGHRS, CDR2 YFSETQ. The CDR3 covers 15 residues. Trimming took 0 bases from V and 8 from J, leaving 15 bases between them. CDR3 DNA: TGCGCCAGCAGCTTGGGCTGGGCTGGTTCGGACATTCAGTACTTC. It codes for CASSLGWAGSDIQYF.

CDR3 region: CASSLGQGAYGYTF. CDR3 DNA: TGTGCCAGCAGCTTGGGACAGGGAGCCTATGGCTACACCTTC. This chain uses TRBV5-4 with TRBJ1-2; 7 bases align to TRBD1. Germline assignment: CDR1 SGHNT and CDR2 YYREEE (reference sequence). V lost 0 bases and J lost 4; bases outside the gene matches: 3. This CDR3 comprises 14 residues. Full variable domain (rest looked up from reference TRBV5-4 and TRBJ1-2): ETGVTQSPTHLIKTRGQQVTLRCSSQSGHNTVSWYQQALGQGPQFIFQYYREEENGRGNFPPRFSGLQFPNYSSELNVNALELDDSALYLCASSLGQGAYGYTFGSGTRLTVV.

As for this clone: A junction boundary mismatches the germline segment, possibly from a read error. Within the sample, other DNA sequences also encode this same CDR3. The CDR3 sequence: CASSFTTSSYNSPLHF. The CDR3 DNA is TGTGCCAGCAGTTTCACCACGAGCTCCTATAATTCCCCCCTCCACTTT. The chain is built from TRBV27 and TRBJ1-6; D remains unclear. There are 16 residues in the CDR3. Germline lookup yields CDR1 MNHEY and CDR2 SMNVEV (reference sequence).

The rearrangement uses TRBV9 and TRBJ2-7; D gene unclear. This CDR3 spans 15 amino acids. V lost 0 bases and J lost 0, with 10 bases in between. Germline CDR1 is SGDLS and CDR2 is YYNGEE. CDR3: CASSVDVYSSYEQYF. The CDR3 coding sequence is TGTGCCAGCAGCGTAGATGTATATTCCTCCTACGAGCAGTACTTC.

The genes are TRBV5-4 and TRBJ2-3; TRBD2 matches 12 bases. CDR3 length equals 18 residues. V lost 3 bases to trimming and J lost 1 base; unmatched junction nucleotides: 9. Per germline, CDR1 SGHNT and CDR2 YYREEE (reference sequence). CDR3 bases: TGTGCCAGCAGCTCGCTAGCGGGAGGGGGGGTGGGCACAGATACGCAGTATTTT. Translated: CASSSLAGGGVGTDTQYF.

This clone turned up a few times. This chain links TRBV5-5 with TRBJ2-5, with unresolved D. The germline CDR1 and CDR2 sequences are SGHKS and YYEKEE (reference sequence). With 4 bases removed from V and 1 base from J, the gap between germline ends came to 14 bases. The CDR3 consists of 15 residues. Written as DNA, the CDR3 is TGTGCCAGCAGCCAAGTACCGACTTCCCAAGAGACCCAGTACTTC. The encoded protein is CASSQVPTSQETQYF.

On this clone: At one boundary the junction diverges from the germline segment, which might be a read error. The CDR3 bases are TGTGCTAGCAGCCCGGACACCGGGGAGCTGTTTTTT. Translation gives CASSPDTGELFF. V and J are TRBV7-7 and TRBJ2-2; D gene unclear. CDR1 SSHAT and CDR2 FNYEAQ come from the germline V gene (reference sequence). The CDR3 loop spans 12 amino acids.

V usage is TRBV7-3 and J usage is TRBJ2-7, with a weak D call TRBD1 (6 bases). V was trimmed by 0 bases and J by 6 bases, leaving 15 bases between them. Germline CDR1 is SGHTA and CDR2 is FQGTGA. This CDR3 has 15 amino acids. CDR3 nucleotides: TGTGCCAGCAGCTTAACAGGGGGAGAGGTTGGCGAGCAGTACTTC. Translated, it gives CASSLTGGEVGEQYF.

This chain joins TRBV7-3 and TRBJ2-5; 7 bases are shared with TRBD2. The CDR3 covers 17 residues. The V gene's germline CDR1 is SGHTA and CDR2 FQGTGA. Trimming took 5 bases from V and 2 from J; bases not matched to a gene: 14. CDR3 loop: CASSPEAGGSWQETQYF. In DNA, the CDR3 is TGTGCCAGCAGCCCCGAGGCAGGCGGGAGTTGGCAAGAGACCCAGTACTTC. Filled out from reference TRBV7-3 and TRBJ2-5, the complete variable domain reads GAGVSQTPSNKVTEKGKYVELRCDPISGHTALYWYRQSLGQGPEFLIYFQGTGAADDSGLPNDRFFAVRPEGSVSTLKIQRTERGDSAVYLCASSPEAGGSWQETQYFGPGTRLLVL.

This clone has only a few counts. The J gene is TRBJ1-5, the V gene TRBV9; D is undetermined. Trimming pared 0 bases from V and 3 bases from J, leaving 10 bases between. The CDR3 extends over 15 amino acids. CDR1 and CDR2 (germline): SGDLS, YYNGEE. The DNA for the CDR3 is TGTGCCAGCAGCGTAGACTCCCACCCCAATCAGCCCCAGCATTTT. It yields the protein CASSVDSHPNQPQHF. Based on the CDR3 plus reference TRBV9 and TRBJ1-5, the full variable domain is DSGVTQTPKHLITATGQRVTLRCSPRSGDLSVYWYQQSLDQGLQFLIQYYNGEERAKGNILERFSAQQFPDLHSELNLSSLELGDSALYFCASSVDSHPNQPQHFGDGTRLSIL.

The chain combines TRBV28 with TRBJ2-7; 7 bases are a match to TRBD2. CDR3 length: 12 amino acids. V shed 8 bases, J shed 4 bases, and the junction held 5 bases outside the gene matches. Germline V lookup: CDR1 MDHEN, CDR2 SYDVKM. The CDR3 DNA is TGTGCCAGCGGGGGGGAATCGTACGAGCAGTACTTC. Translated: CASGGESYEQYF.

This clone is a singleton in its sample. This chain joins TRBV6-5 and TRBJ2-5, with a weak D call TRBD2 (6 bases). This CDR3 has 15 residues. Germline CDR1 is MNHEY and CDR2 is SVGAGI. Trimming stripped 0 bases from V and 1 base from J, with 9 bases between. CDR3 coding DNA: TGTGCCAGCAGTTACTCAGGACTAACCCAAGAGACCCAGTACTTC. Translating it yields CASSYSGLTQETQYF.

The chain employs TRBV5-1 and TRBJ2-7; D possibly corresponds to TRBD1 (6 bases). The CDR3 has 15 residues. The germline CDR1 and CDR2 sequences are SGHRS and YFSETQ. V gave up 5 bases and J gave up 0 bases, with 15 bases separating them. CDR3 sequence reads: CASSSYRAVSYEQYF. CDR3 nucleotide sequence: TGCGCCAGCAGTTCATACAGGGCCGTCTCCTACGAGCAGTACTTC.

The chain uses TRBV5-6 and TRBJ2-1; TRBD2 matches 8 bases. The CDR3 is 14 amino acids. Per the germline V gene, CDR1 is SGHDT and CDR2 is YYEEEE. The trim removed 4 bases at V and 4 bases at J, leaving 4 bases unmatched. CDR3 DNA: TGTGCCAGCAGCGCCCTAGCGGGTTACAATGAGCAGTTCTTC. It is translated as CASSALAGYNEQFF.

This chain connects TRBV7-9 to TRBJ2-1, with D maybe TRBD2 (5 bases). The germline V gene encodes CDR1 SEHNR and CDR2 FQNEAQ (reference sequence). The germline V and J ends were trimmed by 4 bases and 2 bases, with 21 bases remaining between them. CDR3 size: 18 residues. DNA for the CDR3: TGTGCCAGCAGCTGGGCCCCCTCTAGCCAGTGGCCCTACAATGAGCAGTTCTTC. This codes for CASSWAPSSQWPYNEQFF.